The clone carrying this T cell receptor (beta chain) was observed once. This sample is part of a study of Graves' ophthalmopathy and Graves' hyperthyroidism. RNA transcripts were the source from which TCR beta CDR3 regions were amplified. HTBI primers were employed in first-round RT-PCR, then a second-round multiplex PCR followed. MiXCR, run by TCRdb on the multiplex PCR reads, gives a single entry per CDR3 protein. The table lists roughly 610,000 distinct CDR3 sequences, roughly 20% of them singletons, with around 6.5% in the top ten. Among the exclusions were patients with other autoimmune diseases, uncontrolled infections, pregnancy or lactation. The CDR3 is made up of 12 amino acids. Between the trimmed V and J ends, which lost 6 bases and 6 bases, there was a span of 11 bases. CDR1 and CDR2 from the germline V gene are MDHEN and SYDVKM.

Sequencing input: peripheral blood. The receptor was derived from a woman between 18 and 30 years old with stable Graves' hyperthyroidism. Some clones in this sample may be carry-over from other donors' samples. The chain recombines TRBV28 with TRBJ1-1; D may be TRBD1 (6 bases). The CDR3 sequence: CASSPGAAEAFF. The CDR3 DNA reads TGTGCCAGCAGCCCAGGGGCAGCTGAAGCTTTCTTT.